This T cell receptor beta chain was found in a study of blood T cell repertoires in COVID-19. About the research overall: PBMCs, B-cell-depleted T cells, or T cells provided the cDNA or gDNA that made up the material.

Source study methods: Amplified reference gene primers provided the basis for estimating nucleated cell counts. Method: immunoSEQ multiplex PCR; TCRdb's copy keeps in-frame clones and lacks some. The DNA was the basis for D and trimming; V, J and clone size are from that table. The sample includes under 450,000 clones, roughly 77% of them seen just once. This clone has just a few counts. The CDR3 runs 14 residues. V was trimmed by 7 bases and J by 1 base, leaving 13 bases between them. Germline CDR1 and CDR2: MNHEY and SMNVEV (reference sequence). The sequencing input was peripheral blood. The chain employs TRBV27 and TRBJ1-2; D perhaps matches TRBD1 (6 bases). The sequence derives from a human donor with acute or convalescent COVID-19. The donor label of this sample is uncertain. CDR3 sequence: CASTPGGHNYGYTF. CDR3 sequence (DNA): TGTGCCAGCACCCCGGGGGGGCATAACTATGGCTACACCTTC.